This T cell receptor beta chain was documented in a study of T cells in Graves' hyperthyroidism and ophthalmopathy. For Graves' hyperthyroidism to be stable, ophthalmopathy could not progress within 18 months. The CDR3 extends over 14 amino acids. Germline V CDR1 and CDR2: LGHDT, YNNKEL (reference sequence). Between the trimmed V and J ends, which lost 4 bases and 3 bases, there was a span of 9 bases. Regions amplified from RNA transcripts were the TCR beta CDR3 regions. HTBI primers were used for first-round RT-PCR of the TCR CDR3. TCRdb itself ran the multiplex PCR reads through MiXCR, one entry per CDR3 protein. The sample has under 300,000 distinct CDR3 sequences, roughly 13% seen once. This clonotype has at least ten counts.

Sequencing was performed on blood. The clonotype was recovered from a woman aged 40 to 50 with Graves' hyperthyroidism. This chain uses TRBV3-1 with TRBJ2-2, with a tentative D call TRBD2 (7 bases). The CDR3, as DNA: TGTGCCAGCAGCCTAGGGGGGGACACCGGGGAGCTGTTTTTT. This codes for CASSLGGDTGELFF.